The 19 T cell receptor beta chains listed next were all sequenced from one sample in a study of T cell clonality in common variable immunodeficiency. This table comes from immunoSEQ multiplex PCR, and its TCRdb copy is limited to in-frame clones, with some not included. The sample has 50,000 to 60,000 clones, none seen only once. Sequencing was carried out using peripheral blood mononuclear cells. The source of these receptors is a person between 18 and 75 years old in good health.

Notes on this clone: Read data end 3 residues before the CDR3 end; the end is taken from the germline J gene. The gene calls are TRBV5-1 and TRBJ2-7, with no clear D. There are 14 residues in the CDR3. Per the germline V gene, CDR1 is SGHRS and CDR2 is YFSETQ. Trimming took off 0 bases at V and 2 bases at J, with 9 bases between the two ends. The CDR3: CASSLDSGTYEQYF. The CDR3 DNA, read in part, is TGCGCCAGCAGCTTGGATTCTGGCACCTACGAG.

This clone was picked up many times. The read halts 3 residues ahead of the CDR3 end, with the missing end drawn from the germline J gene. This chain uses TRBV7-2 with TRBJ1-1; TRBD1 matches 9 bases. This CDR3 has 11 amino acids. Germline values: CDR1 SGHTA, CDR2 FQGNSA. CDR3 in amino acids: CASSPQGAAFF. The covered CDR3 bases are TGTGCCAGCAGCCCACAGGGGGCA.

This clone came up many times. The read halts 3 residues ahead of the CDR3 end, with the missing end drawn from the germline J gene. V gene TRBV6-2 or TRBV6-3 combines with J gene TRBJ2-4; 10 bases are a match to TRBD2. The V gene's germline CDR1 is MNHEY and CDR2 SVGEGT. The CDR3 extends over 16 amino acids. Trimming cost V 6 bases and J 2 bases; bases outside gene matches: 7. The part of the CDR3 DNA that was read is TGTGCCAGCAGGAGCGGGGGGGCTATGCCCAAAAACATT. This codes for CASRSGGAMPKNI. The entire CDR3 protein is CASRSGGAMPKNIQYF.

This clone occurred many times. The read gets to within 3 residues of the CDR3 end, and the germline J gene fills in the rest. V gene TRBV19 combines with J gene TRBJ2-7; 8 nucleotides align to TRBD1. In germline, CDR1 is LNHDA, CDR2 SQIVND (reference sequence). Unmatched junction bases numbered 5, after V lost 8 bases and J lost 2 bases. The CDR3 has 13 residues. The chain's CDR3 is CASGDRRTYEQYF. CDR3 bases read: TGTGCCAGTGGGGACAGGCGAACCTACGAG.

This clone was recorded many times. The CDR3 goes on 3 residues after the read ends, and that part is filled in from the germline J gene. The chain has TRBV20-1 and TRBJ2-7; 13 bases match TRBD2. V lost 2 bases, J lost 6 bases, and 7 bases stayed unmatched. CDR3 size: 15 residues. Germline loops: CDR1 DFQATT, CDR2 SNEGSKA (reference sequence). CDR3: CSARSRLAGGPEQYF. CDR3 DNA, as far as it was read: TGCAGTGCTAGATCGAGACTAGCGGGGGGACCCGAG.

This clone was recorded at least ten times. The sequenced fragment ends 3 residues before the CDR3 boundary, so the rest is inferred from the germline J gene. The chain joins TRBV5-4 to TRBJ2-7; no clear D gene. CDR1 is SGHNT, CDR2 YYREEE, per germline (reference sequence). The V and J ends lost 1 base and 4 bases respectively, with 3 bases between them. The CDR3 is 11 amino acids. Incomplete CDR3 DNA: TGTGCCAGCAGCTTGCGGTACGAG. Protein: CASSLRYE. From start to end, the CDR3 is CASSLRYEQYF. The whole variable domain, filled in from reference TRBV5-4 and TRBJ2-7, reads ETGVTQSPTHLIKTRGQQVTLRCSSQSGHNTVSWYQQALGQGPQFIFQYYREEENGRGNFPPRFSGLQFPNYSSELNVNALELDDSALYLCASSLRYEQYFGPGTRLTVT.

This clone has just a few counts. The DNA ends 3 residues before the CDR3 does, and the rest of the CDR3 is filled in from the germline J gene. V gene TRBV20-1 combines with J gene TRBJ2-1, with 13 bases aligning to TRBD2. This CDR3 comprises 17 residues. Germline V gene data show CDR1 as DFQATT and CDR2 as SNEGSKA (reference sequence). The junction had 12 bases not matched to a gene; V was cut back by 1 base and J by 9 bases. The sequenced CDR3 bases are TGCAGTGCTAGAGCCCAACTAGCGGGAGGGTCGTCAGGTGAG. It encodes CSARAQLAGGSSGE. The whole CDR3 region reads CSARAQLAGGSSGEQFF.

This clone was seen repeatedly, ten times or more. The read ends 3 residues shy of where the CDR3 ends; the end is completed using the germline J gene. The chain combines TRBV6-2 or TRBV6-3 with TRBJ1-1; D remains ambiguous. This CDR3 has 14 amino acids. V was shortened by 6 bases and J by 2 bases, with 13 bases between the two germline ends. The germline gives CDR1 MNHEY, CDR2 SVGEGT. The CDR3 bases that were read are TGTGCCAGCAGGCGGACTGATCAAAACACTGAA. Translation: CASRRTDQNTE. The whole CDR3 sequence reads CASRRTDQNTEAFF.

This clone was detected many times. The read comes to an end 3 residues before the CDR3 does, leaving the germline J gene to fill in the end. V usage is TRBV2 and J usage is TRBJ2-2; 8 bases are a match to TRBD1. The V gene's germline CDR1 is SNHLY and CDR2 FYNNEI. The junction had 10 bases not matched to a gene; V was cut back by 3 bases and J by 7 bases. The CDR3 covers 16 residues. The CDR3 spells CASSEPQAGGRGELFF. Incomplete CDR3 DNA: TGTGCCAGCAGTGAGCCTCAGGCAGGGGGCCGCGGGGAG. Together with reference TRBV2 and TRBJ2-2, the CDR3 gives the full variable domain: EPEVTQTPSHQVTQMGQEVILRCVPISNHLYFYWYRQILGQKVEFLVSFYNNEISEKSEIFDDQFSVERPDGSNFTLKIRSTKLEDSAMYFCASSEPQAGGRGELFFGEGSRLTVL.

This clone was recorded many times. The read terminates 3 residues before the CDR3 end, so the remaining end is supplied by the germline J gene. The rearrangement uses TRBV20-1 and TRBJ2-2; 8 bases line up with TRBD1. Germline V gives CDR1 DFQATT, CDR2 SNEGSKA (reference sequence). The CDR3 covers 16 residues. CDR3 protein: CSARDSRGQGDEKLFF. CDR3 DNA (partial): TGCAGTGCTAGAGATAGTCGAGGACAGGGCGATGAAAAG.

This clone was recorded at least ten times. This CDR3 reads CASSLGTGDYGYTF. The CDR3 DNA, read in part, is TGTGCCAGCAGCTTAGGAACCGGGGACTATGGC. The chain uses TRBV7-2 and TRBJ1-2; no clear D. The read terminates 3 residues ahead of where the CDR3 ends, so the germline J gene completes it. The CDR3 loop spans 14 amino acids. Germline loops: CDR1 SGHTA, CDR2 FQGNSA. V was pared by 1 base and J by 3 bases, with 9 bases between.

Only a few counts were recorded for this clone. The read ends 3 residues early relative to the CDR3; the germline J gene fills the gap. The chain couples TRBV13 to TRBJ1-2; TRBD1 agrees at 11 bases. The CDR3 is 16 amino acids. In germline, CDR1 is PRHDT, CDR2 FYEKMQ (reference sequence). V dropped 2 bases and J dropped 5; count of bases not matched to a gene: 7. CDR3 region: CASSLWVGQGAYGYTF. The covered CDR3 bases are TGTGCCAGCAGCTTATGGGTAGGACAGGGGGCGTATGGC.

This clone was seen many times. The CDR3 end falls 3 residues outside the read, so it is completed with the germline J gene. V is TRBV30 and J is TRBJ1-4, with D maybe TRBD1 (6 bases). Germline-derived CDR1 and CDR2 are GTSNPN and SVGIG (reference sequence). V was clipped by 0 bases and J by 1 base, with 18 bases between them. The length of the CDR3 is 18 residues. CDR3 protein: CAWSVRGGGARTNEKLFF. The sequenced part of the CDR3 DNA is TGTGCCTGGAGTGTACGTGGCGGGGGGGCGCGAACTAATGAAAAA.

This clone was seen many times. The CDR3 end is not reached by the read, which stops 3 residues before it; the germline J gene fills it in. The chain recombines TRBV7-2 with TRBJ2-2; D is perhaps TRBD1 (6 bases). This CDR3 has 15 amino acids. V dropped 5 bases and J dropped 1 base, with 11 bases sitting between them. Germline CDR1 is SGHTA and CDR2 is FQGNSA. Here the CDR3 reads CASSTRTENTGELFF. CDR3 DNA, as far as it was read: TGTGCCAGCAGCACCAGGACAGAGAACACCGGGGAG.

As concerns this clone: The read terminates 3 residues ahead of where the CDR3 ends, so the germline J gene completes it. The chain carries TRBV29-1 and TRBJ2-3; TRBD2 matches at 8 bases. The CDR3 loop spans 14 amino acids. In germline, CDR1 is SQVTM, CDR2 ANQGSEA. The sequenced part of the CDR3 DNA is TGCAGCGTTGAAGATCGGGAGGGGCAAGAGACG. Its translation is CSVEDREGQET. Given in full, the CDR3 is CSVEDREGQETQYF.

This clone was picked up many times. The read comes to an end 3 residues before the CDR3 does, leaving the germline J gene to fill in the end. This rearrangement joins TRBV7-2 to TRBJ2-7; TRBD2 matches at 14 bases. V shed 2 bases and J 4 bases; nucleotides not matched to a gene: 1. The length of the CDR3 is 15 residues. Germline V gene lookup returns CDR1 SGHTA and CDR2 FQGNSA. CDR3: CASSLRLAGGYEQYF. The sequenced part of the CDR3 DNA is TGTGCCAGCAGCTTAAGACTAGCGGGAGGGTACGAG.

This clone was counted at least ten times. The CDR3 is cut off 3 residues early in the read; its end comes from the germline J gene. The genes are TRBV7-2 and TRBJ2-2; maybe TRBD2 (5 bases). V lost 6 bases, J lost 0 bases, and 11 bases lay in between. Germline assignment: CDR1 SGHTA and CDR2 FQGNSA. This CDR3 spans 15 amino acids. CDR3: CASRQTRANTGELFF. The part of the CDR3 DNA that was read is TGTGCCAGCAGACAGACGAGGGCGAACACCGGGGAG.

This clone was counted ten times or more. The CDR3 end lies 3 residues beyond the end of the read and is filled in from the germline J gene. V usage is TRBV2 and J usage is TRBJ2-7; 8 bases align to TRBD1. CDR3 length: 13 residues. CDR1 is SNHLY, CDR2 FYNNEI, per germline. V dropped 7 bases and J dropped 6; count of bases not matched to a gene: 8. The CDR3: CASNEDRVSEQYF. The covered CDR3 bases are TGTGCCAGCAACGAGGACAGGGTCTCCGAG. The complete variable domain, with remaining parts taken from reference TRBV2 and TRBJ2-7, reads EPEVTQTPSHQVTQMGQEVILRCVPISNHLYFYWYRQILGQKVEFLVSFYNNEISEKSEIFDDQFSVERPDGSNFTLKIRSTKLEDSAMYFCASNEDRVSEQYFGPGTRLTVT.

This clone came up many times. The read terminates 3 residues ahead of where the CDR3 ends, so the germline J gene completes it. This chain uses TRBV19 with TRBJ1-5; D uncertain. Germline CDR1 is LNHDA and CDR2 is SQIVND (reference sequence). The CDR3 covers 14 residues. V was trimmed by 1 base and J by 4 bases, leaving 8 bases between them. The sequenced CDR3 bases are TGTGCCAGTAGTATAGGTGGTCAGAATCAGCCC. Translated, it gives CASSIGGQNQP. The entire CDR3 sequence reads CASSIGGQNQPQHF.